The clone carrying this TCR beta chain occurred many times. The antigen is unknown. CDR3 size: 14 residues. The V end was cut by 4 bases, the J end by 4 bases, with 13 bases between. The germline V gene has CDR1 MNHEY and CDR2 SVGAGI. The entry originates in a study of post-analysis software for immune sequencing data. Regarding the study as a whole: Controls had lower frequencies than patients of about 5 TRBV segments, which included TRBV5-6, TRBV5-1 and TRBV20-1. There was significantly lower normalized Chao1 diversity in multiple sclerosis patients than in controls. Samples sharing a preparation batch grouped tightly together when assessed by F measure.

Sequencing libraries made from TCR beta cDNA carried unique molecular identifiers. Between roughly 0.9 and 11 million T cells gave rise to about 450,000 cDNA molecules. TCRdb recomputed calls from the PCR reads with MiXCR, one row per CDR3 protein. This sample has 250,000 to 300,000 distinct CDR3 sequences, with 35% to 40% found just once. The source is a girl between 10 and 17 years old with multiple sclerosis. The chain joins TRBV6-5 to TRBJ1-2; no reliable D call. The sequencing sample was made of blood. The CDR3 reads CASSSPDVGYGYTF. The CDR3 bases are TGTGCCAGCAGTTCCCCGGACGTAGGCTATGGCTACACCTTC.